This TCR beta chain was recovered during a study of blood T cell repertoires in COVID-19. Study details: Sites across the United States, Italy and Spain contributed samples from acute and convalescent COVID-19. From T cells, B-cell-depleted T cells, or PBMCs came the material, which was cDNA or gDNA.

Germline V lookup: CDR1 LNHDA, CDR2 SQIVND (reference sequence). The CDR3 totals 15 residues. V lost 1 base and J 7 bases, leaving 14 bases between the germline ends. Authors' data handling: Amplified reference gene primers provided the basis for estimating nucleated cell counts. Profiled with immunoSEQ multiplex PCR; TCRdb holds only in-frame clones, not every one. The DNA was the basis for D and trimming; V, J and clone size are from that table. This table has under 200,000 clones, under 90% appearing once. Input material: peripheral blood. This sequence was found in an elderly woman with acute or convalescent COVID-19. The J gene is TRBJ2-1, the V gene TRBV19, with D possibly matching TRBD1 (5 bases). CDR3 loop: CASSIAVGPWNEQFF. The DNA for the CDR3 is TGTGCCAGTAGTATAGCGGTGGGGCCTTGGAATGAGCAGTTCTTC.